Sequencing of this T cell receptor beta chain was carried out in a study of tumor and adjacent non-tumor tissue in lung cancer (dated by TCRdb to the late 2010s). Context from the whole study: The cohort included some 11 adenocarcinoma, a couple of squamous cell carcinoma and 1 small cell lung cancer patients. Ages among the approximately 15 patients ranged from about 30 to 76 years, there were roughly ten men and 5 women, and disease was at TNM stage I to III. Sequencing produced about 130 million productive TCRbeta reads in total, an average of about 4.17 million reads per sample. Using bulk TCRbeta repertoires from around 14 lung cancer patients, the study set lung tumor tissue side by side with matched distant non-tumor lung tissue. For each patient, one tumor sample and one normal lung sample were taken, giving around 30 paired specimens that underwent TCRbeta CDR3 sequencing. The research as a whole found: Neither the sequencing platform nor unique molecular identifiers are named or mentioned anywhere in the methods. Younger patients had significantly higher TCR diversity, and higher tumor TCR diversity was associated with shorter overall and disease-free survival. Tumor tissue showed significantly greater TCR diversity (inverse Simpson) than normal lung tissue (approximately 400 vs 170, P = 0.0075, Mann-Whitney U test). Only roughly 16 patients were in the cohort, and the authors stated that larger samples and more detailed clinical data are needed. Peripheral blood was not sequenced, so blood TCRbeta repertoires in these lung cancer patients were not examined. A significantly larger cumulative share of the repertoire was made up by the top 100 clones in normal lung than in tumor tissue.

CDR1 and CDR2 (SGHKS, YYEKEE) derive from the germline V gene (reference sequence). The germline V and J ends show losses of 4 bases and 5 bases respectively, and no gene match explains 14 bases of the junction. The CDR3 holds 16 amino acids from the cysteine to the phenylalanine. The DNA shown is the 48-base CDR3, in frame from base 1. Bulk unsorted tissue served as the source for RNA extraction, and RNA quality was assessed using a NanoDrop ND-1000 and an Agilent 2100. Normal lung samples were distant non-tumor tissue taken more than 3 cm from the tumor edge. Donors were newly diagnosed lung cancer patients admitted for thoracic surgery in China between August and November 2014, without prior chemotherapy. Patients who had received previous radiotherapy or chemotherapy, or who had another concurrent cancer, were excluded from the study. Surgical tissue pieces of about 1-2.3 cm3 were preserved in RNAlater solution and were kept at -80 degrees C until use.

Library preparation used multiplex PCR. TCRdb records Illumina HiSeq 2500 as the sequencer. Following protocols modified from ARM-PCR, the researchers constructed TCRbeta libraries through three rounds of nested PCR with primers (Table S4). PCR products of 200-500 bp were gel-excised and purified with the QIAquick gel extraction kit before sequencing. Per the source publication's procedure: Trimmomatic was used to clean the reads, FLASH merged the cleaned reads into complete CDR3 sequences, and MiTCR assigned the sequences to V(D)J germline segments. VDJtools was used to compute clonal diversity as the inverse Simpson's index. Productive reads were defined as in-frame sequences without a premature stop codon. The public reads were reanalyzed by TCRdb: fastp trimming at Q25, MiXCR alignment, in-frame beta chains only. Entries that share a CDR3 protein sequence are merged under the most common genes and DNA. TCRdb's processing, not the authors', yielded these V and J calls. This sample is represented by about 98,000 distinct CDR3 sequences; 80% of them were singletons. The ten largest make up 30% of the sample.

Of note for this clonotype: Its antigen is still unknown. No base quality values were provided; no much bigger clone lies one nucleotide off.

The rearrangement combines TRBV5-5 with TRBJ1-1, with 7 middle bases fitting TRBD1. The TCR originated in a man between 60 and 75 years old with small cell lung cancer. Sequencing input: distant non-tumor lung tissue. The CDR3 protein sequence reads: CASSTRIRGVSTEAFF. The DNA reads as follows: TGTGCCAGCAGCACCCGCATCAGGGGGGTTAGTACTGAAGCTTTCTTT.